Listed below are T cell receptor beta chains from one sample, sequenced in a study of blood T cell repertoires in COVID-19. This table comes from immunoSEQ multiplex PCR, and its TCRdb copy is limited to in-frame clones, with some not included. The table lists approximately 670,000 clones, 85% to 90% of them singletons. Sequencing used peripheral blood. These TCRs come from a woman aged 18-35 years with acute or convalescent COVID-19. Each CDR3 is given with its conserved first and last residue. D genes are given only for firm matches. Clone size is shown for a subset of rows, as once, few, many or a class of expanded clone.

d_call: TRBD1; j_call: TRBJ1-5; clone_size: .; v_call: TRBV11-2; cdr3_aa: CASSSQGFGQPQHF; cdr3_nt: TGTGCCAGCAGCTCACAGGGGTTCGGTCAGCCCCAGCATTTT
d_call: .; j_call: TRBJ1-1; clone_size: .; v_call: TRBV6-5; cdr3_aa: CASSYSIEGDEAFF; cdr3_nt: TGTGCCAGCAGTTACTCGATCGAAGGGGATGAAGCTTTCTTT
d_call: .; j_call: TRBJ1-5; clone_size: .; v_call: TRBV24-1; cdr3_aa: CATSGAGTPQPQHF; cdr3_nt: TGTGCCACCAGTGGGGCAGGGACTCCTCAGCCCCAGCATTTT
d_call: .; j_call: TRBJ2-5; clone_size: .; v_call: TRBV9; cdr3_aa: CASSPRGLVLQETQYF; cdr3_nt: TGTGCCAGCAGCCCCCGTGGACTGGTTCTTCAAGAGACCCAGTACTTC
d_call: .; j_call: TRBJ1-1; clone_size: .; v_call: TRBV18; cdr3_aa: CASSSMQTGNTEAFF; cdr3_nt: TGTGCCAGCTCTTCGATGCAGACGGGGAACACTGAAGCTTTCTTT
d_call: .; j_call: TRBJ2-7; clone_size: few; v_call: TRBV24-1; cdr3_aa: CATSDRVSPFGEQYF; cdr3_nt: TGTGCCACCAGTGATCGGGTCAGTCCCTTCGGCGAGCAGTACTTC
d_call: .; j_call: TRBJ2-7; clone_size: .; v_call: TRBV10-3; cdr3_aa: CAISVGESYEQYF; cdr3_nt: TGTGCCATCAGTGTCGGGGAGTCCTACGAGCAGTACTTC
d_call: TRBD1; j_call: TRBJ2-7; clone_size: .; v_call: TRBV10-3; cdr3_aa: CAISERDRASYEQYF; cdr3_nt: TGTGCCATCAGTGAGAGGGACAGAGCCTCCTACGAGCAGTACTTC
d_call: .; j_call: TRBJ2-2; clone_size: .; v_call: TRBV6-5; cdr3_aa: CASSYGAVNTGELFF; cdr3_nt: TGTGCCAGCAGTTACGGAGCCGTGAACACCGGGGAGCTGTTTTTT
d_call: .; j_call: TRBJ1-2; clone_size: .; v_call: TRBV5-1; cdr3_aa: CASSDTGGNYGYTF; cdr3_nt: TGCGCCAGCAGCGATACAGGAGGGAACTATGGCTACACCTTC
d_call: .; j_call: TRBJ1-2; clone_size: .; v_call: TRBV15; cdr3_aa: CATSRDGHPIDGYTF; cdr3_nt: TGTGCCACCAGCAGAGATGGGCATCCTATCGATGGCTACACCTTC
d_call: .; j_call: TRBJ2-7; clone_size: once; v_call: TRBV5-6; cdr3_aa: CASSGPGSSSYEQYF; cdr3_nt: TGTGCCAGCAGTGGGCCGGGGTCAAGCTCCTACGAGCAGTACTTC
d_call: .; j_call: TRBJ1-5; clone_size: .; v_call: TRBV3-1/TRBV3-2; cdr3_aa: CASSQGGGYSNQPQHF; cdr3_nt: TGTGCCAGCAGCCAAGGTGGCGGTTATAGCAATCAGCCCCAGCATTTT
d_call: TRBD1; j_call: TRBJ1-1; clone_size: .; v_call: TRBV6-2/TRBV6-3; cdr3_aa: CASGRQGGTEAFF; cdr3_nt: TGTGCCAGCGGCCGACAGGGCGGGACTGAAGCTTTCTTT
d_call: TRBD1; j_call: TRBJ1-1; clone_size: .; v_call: TRBV28; cdr3_aa: CASRSDRALTSRTEAFF; cdr3_nt: TGTGCCAGCAGGTCGGACAGGGCGCTAACGAGTCGCACTGAAGCTTTCTTT
d_call: .; j_call: TRBJ1-4; clone_size: .; v_call: TRBV6-5; cdr3_aa: CASRSDSSEKLFF; cdr3_nt: TGTGCCAGCCGTTCGGATAGCAGCGAAAAACTGTTTTTT
d_call: .; j_call: TRBJ1-6; clone_size: .; v_call: TRBV13; cdr3_aa: CASSFSPGSYNSPLHF; cdr3_nt: TGTGCCAGCAGCTTTTCCCCGGGCTCCTATAATTCACCCCTCCACTTT
d_call: .; j_call: TRBJ1-1; clone_size: .; v_call: TRBV11-2; cdr3_aa: CASSLDGGTILNTEAFF; cdr3_nt: TGTGCCAGCAGCTTAGACGGGGGGACAATCCTGAACACTGAAGCTTTCTTT
d_call: TRBD2; j_call: TRBJ2-3; clone_size: .; v_call: TRBV24-1; cdr3_aa: CATSDWTSGGRPDTQYF; cdr3_nt: TGTGCCACCAGTGATTGGACTAGCGGGGGCCGGCCCGATACGCAGTATTTT
d_call: TRBD1; j_call: TRBJ2-7; clone_size: .; v_call: TRBV7-9; cdr3_aa: CASSLRQGLYEQYF; cdr3_nt: TGTGCCAGCAGCTTACGACAGGGTCTCTACGAGCAGTACTTC
d_call: .; j_call: TRBJ1-6; clone_size: few; v_call: TRBV7-3; cdr3_aa: CASSSMGLNSPLHF; cdr3_nt: TGTGCCAGCAGCTCAATGGGACTCAATTCACCCCTCCACTTT
d_call: TRBD1; j_call: TRBJ2-7; clone_size: .; v_call: TRBV11-2; cdr3_aa: CASSLKPGQHYEQYF; cdr3_nt: TGTGCCAGCAGCTTAAAGCCGGGACAGCACTACGAGCAGTACTTC
d_call: .; j_call: TRBJ1-4; clone_size: few; v_call: TRBV3-1/TRBV3-2; cdr3_aa: CASSQGVGVGEKLFF; cdr3_nt: TGTGCCAGCAGCCAAGGGGTGGGAGTTGGTGAAAAACTGTTTTTT
d_call: .; j_call: TRBJ2-1; clone_size: .; v_call: TRBV7-9; cdr3_aa: CASSPGDTSYNEQFF; cdr3_nt: TGTGCCAGCAGCCCAGGGGACACCTCCTACAATGAGCAGTTCTTC
d_call: .; j_call: TRBJ2-7; clone_size: .; v_call: TRBV6-2/TRBV6-3; cdr3_aa: CASSSVGSYEQYF; cdr3_nt: TGTGCCAGCAGTTCCGTTGGGAGTTACGAGCAGTACTTC
d_call: .; j_call: TRBJ1-2; clone_size: .; v_call: TRBV5-1; cdr3_aa: CASSSFGGRLPEVYGYTF; cdr3_nt: TGCGCCAGCAGCTCATTCGGGGGACGGCTCCCCGAAGTATATGGCTACACCTTC
d_call: .; j_call: TRBJ2-7; clone_size: .; v_call: TRBV7-8; cdr3_aa: CASSLFAWGPDEQYF; cdr3_nt: TGTGCCAGCAGCTTATTTGCATGGGGCCCAGACGAGCAGTACTTC
d_call: .; j_call: TRBJ1-2; clone_size: once; v_call: TRBV2; cdr3_aa: CASTQQSFYGYTF; cdr3_nt: TGTGCCAGCACACAACAGAGCTTCTATGGCTACACCTTC
d_call: .; j_call: TRBJ1-1; clone_size: .; v_call: TRBV29-1; cdr3_aa: CSVDLRVPEAFF; cdr3_nt: TGCAGCGTTGATTTGAGGGTTCCTGAAGCTTTCTTT
d_call: .; j_call: TRBJ2-2; clone_size: .; v_call: TRBV5-1; cdr3_aa: CASSLDPPGVNTGELFF; cdr3_nt: TGCGCCAGCAGCTTGGATCCTCCAGGGGTGAACACCGGGGAGCTGTTTTTT
d_call: .; j_call: TRBJ2-1; clone_size: .; v_call: TRBV6-5; cdr3_aa: CASSRTPNSYNEQFF; cdr3_nt: TGTGCCAGCAGTAGGACACCCAACTCCTACAATGAGCAGTTCTTC
d_call: TRBD1; j_call: TRBJ1-3; clone_size: .; v_call: TRBV7-9; cdr3_aa: CASSWGQGEGDTIYF; cdr3_nt: TGTGCCAGCAGTTGGGGACAGGGCGAAGGGGACACCATATATTTT
d_call: .; j_call: TRBJ1-4; clone_size: .; v_call: TRBV27; cdr3_aa: CASSYSGGGIANEKLFF; cdr3_nt: TGTGCCAGCAGCTACTCGGGAGGAGGGATAGCTAATGAAAAACTGTTTTTT
d_call: .; j_call: TRBJ1-1; clone_size: .; v_call: TRBV18; cdr3_aa: CASSPEGGAVNTEAFF; cdr3_nt: TGTGCCAGCTCACCCGAGGGGGGGGCGGTGAACACTGAAGCTTTCTTT
d_call: TRBD1; j_call: TRBJ1-2; clone_size: .; v_call: TRBV5-5; cdr3_aa: CASSLVPGQGYGYTF; cdr3_nt: TGTGCCAGCAGCTTGGTCCCCGGACAGGGCTATGGCTACACCTTC
d_call: .; j_call: TRBJ1-6; clone_size: once; v_call: TRBV9; cdr3_aa: CASSVARENSPLHF; cdr3_nt: TGTGCCAGCAGCGTAGCGAGGGAAAATTCACCCCTCCACTTT
d_call: .; j_call: TRBJ2-7; clone_size: .; v_call: TRBV19; cdr3_aa: CASSAGTYEQYF; cdr3_nt: TGTGCCAGTAGTGCCGGGACCTACGAGCAGTACTTC
d_call: .; j_call: TRBJ2-1; clone_size: .; v_call: TRBV4-3; cdr3_aa: CASSQDKGQVYNEQFF; cdr3_nt: TGCGCCAGCAGCCAAGATAAAGGTCAGGTATACAATGAGCAGTTCTTC
d_call: .; j_call: TRBJ1-2; clone_size: .; v_call: TRBV19; cdr3_aa: CASSIAGGADYGYTF; cdr3_nt: TGTGCCAGTAGTATAGCTGGGGGCGCCGACTATGGCTACACCTTC
d_call: TRBD1; j_call: TRBJ2-2; clone_size: .; v_call: TRBV4-3; cdr3_aa: CASSRGGTGGGELFF; cdr3_nt: TGCGCCAGCAGCCGTGGAGGGACAGGGGGCGGTGAGCTGTTTTTT